Following are 10 T cell receptor beta chains from one sample sequenced in a study of identical twins. Via MiXCR, TCRdb re-called the 5' RACE reads, giving one row per CDR3 protein. In the table there are a few hundred thousand distinct CDR3 sequences, roughly 13% of which are singletons. The same sample was also studied in work on yellow fever vaccine responses in identical twins.

The sequencing input was memory (CD45RO+) T cells sorted from blood. The receptors come from a woman aged 18-30 years in good health.

Only a few counts were recorded for this clonotype. This chain links TRBV30 with TRBJ2-7; D ambiguous. V shed 0 bases and J shed 1 base, with 4 bases lying between them. The germline gives CDR1 GTSNPN, CDR2 SVGIG (reference sequence). This CDR3 is built from 12 residues. The CDR3 reads CAWSVQSYEQYF. The CDR3 DNA sequence: TGTGCCTGGAGTGTACAGTCCTACGAGCAGTACTTC. Full variable domain (rest looked up from reference TRBV30 and TRBJ2-7): SQTIHQWPATLVQPVGSPLSLECTVEGTSNPNLYWYRQAAGRGLQLLFYSVGIGQISSEVPQNLSASRPQDRQFILSSKKLLLSDSGFYLCAWSVQSYEQYFGPGTRLTVT.

The chain is built from TRBV7-2 and TRBJ2-1; 10 nucleotides align to TRBD2. In germline, CDR1 is SGHTA, CDR2 FQGNSA. The CDR3 is 15 amino acids. V dropped 4 bases and J dropped 7; count of bases not matched to a gene: 7. The CDR3 DNA reads TGTGCCAGCAGCTCCCAGCGGGAGGGCCTGAATGAGCAGTTCTTC. Translation: CASSSQREGLNEQFF.

CDR3 loop: CASSQRLADSTDTQYF. CDR3 DNA sequence: TGTGCCAGCAGCCAACGACTAGCGGATTCCACAGATACGCAGTATTTT. This rearrangement joins TRBV11-2 to TRBJ2-3, with 9 positions matching TRBD2. This CDR3 spans 16 amino acids. Germline V gives CDR1 SGHAT, CDR2 FQNNGV. Trimming took 5 bases from V and 2 from J; bases not matched to a gene: 8.

Ten or more counts support this clonotype. The gene calls are TRBV7-9 and TRBJ2-3, with TRBD2 matching over 10 bases. Trimming cost V 5 bases and J 2 bases; bases outside gene matches: 7. Germline lookup yields CDR1 SEHNR and CDR2 FQNEAQ (reference sequence). The CDR3 has 16 residues. DNA of the CDR3: TGTGCCAGCAGCCCCTGGACTAGCGGCTCCACAGATACGCAGTATTTT. It specifies CASSPWTSGSTDTQYF.

This clonotype was observed a few times. This chain uses TRBV10-3 with TRBJ2-1, with D possibly TRBD1 on 6 matching bases. The germline V gene encodes CDR1 ENHRY and CDR2 SYGVKD. The CDR3 sequence is 17 residues long. Trimming took off 1 base at V and 6 bases at J, with 19 bases between the two ends. CDR3 sequence reads: CAISEYQFRDMGNEQFF. CDR3 coding DNA: TGTGCCATCAGTGAGTATCAGTTCCGGGACATGGGCAATGAGCAGTTCTTC.

The table lists this clonotype with a few counts. The chain links TRBV6-5 to TRBJ2-2, with D possibly being TRBD1 or TRBD2 (5 bases each). This CDR3 is 14 amino acids long. The V and J ends lost 0 bases and 7 bases respectively, with 9 bases between them. The germline V gene has CDR1 MNHEY and CDR2 SVGAGI. The CDR3 DNA reads as TGTGCCAGCAGTTACTCCGGGGCCGTCGGGGAGCTGTTTTTT. This translates into CASSYSGAVGELFF.

This clonotype appeared many times. CDR3 in amino acids: CASSQGQGPRNSYEQYF. The CDR3 nucleotides read TGTGCCAGCAGTCAAGGACAGGGACCGAGAAACTCCTACGAGCAGTACTTC. This chain links TRBV12-3 or TRBV12-4 with TRBJ2-7; 8 bases line up with TRBD1. With V trimmed by 5 bases and J by 0 bases, 12 bases remained unmatched. CDR3 length equals 17 residues.

In its sample, this clonotype was seen a few times. The chain employs TRBV20-1 and TRBJ2-2; a possible D gene is TRBD2 (6 bases). Trimming took off 8 bases at V and 2 bases at J, with 15 bases between the two ends. The CDR3 is 14 residues long. Per germline, CDR1 DFQATT and CDR2 SNEGSKA (reference sequence). CDR3 sequence (DNA): TGCAGTTCCCCCGCCGGGGGTAACACCGGGGAGCTGTTTTTT. Its translation is CSSPAGGNTGELFF.

This clonotype was recorded a few times. The rearrangement uses TRBV25-1 and TRBJ2-7; D gene uncertain. The CDR3 extends over 12 amino acids. Germline-derived CDR1 and CDR2 are MGHDK and SYGVNS. With 4 bases removed from V and 4 bases from J, the gap between germline ends came to 8 bases. The CDR3 reads CASSGDVYEQYF. In DNA, the CDR3 is TGTGCCAGCAGTGGCGACGTTTACGAGCAGTACTTC.

The J gene is TRBJ2-3, the V gene TRBV10-3, with D possibly TRBD2 on 5 matching bases. V lost 10 bases and J 1 base, leaving 15 bases between the germline ends. The CDR3 consists of 14 residues. In germline, CDR1 is ENHRY, CDR2 SYGVKD. The CDR3: CATGLGRGTDTQYF. The CDR3 nucleotides are TGTGCCACCGGACTGGGAAGGGGCACAGATACGCAGTATTTT.